The T cell receptor (beta chain) described here comes from a study of blood T cell repertoires in COVID-19. Study details: The origin of the acute and convalescent COVID-19 samples was the United States, Italy and Spain. T cells, B-cell-depleted T cells, or PBMCs provided the cDNA or gDNA that served as material.

The repertoire was sequenced with immunoSEQ multiplex PCR; TCRdb's copy has only in-frame clones and lacks some. The sample includes over 45,000 clones, almost 85% of them seen just once. The TCR was taken from a human donor in a cohort sampled during active COVID-19. What was sequenced was peripheral blood.

The CDR3: CASSLRRSEEAFF. DNA for the CDR3: TGCGCCAGCAGCCTGAGGCGGAGCGAAGAAGCTTTCTTT. The rearrangement joins TRBV5-1 to TRBJ1-1; D unresolved. V lost 4 bases, J lost 8 bases, and 15 bases lay in between. CDR1 is SGHRS, CDR2 YFSETQ, per germline. The CDR3 has 13 amino acids.